The 21 T cell receptor beta chains reported below all come from one sample, sequenced in a study of CD8+CD57+ T cells in acquired aplastic anemia (dated 2018 in TCRdb). TCRdb names Illumina HiSeq 2000 as the instrument used. Profiling of TCR beta VDJ combinations and CDR3 sequences used genomic DNA as the template. Clones were called with MiXCR by TCRdb after fastp trimmed the public reads at Q25, and only in-frame beta chains were retained. Rows with a matching CDR3 protein are joined into one entry that keeps the most common DNA and genes. The sample table holds more than 150,000 distinct CDR3 sequences, of which 40% to 50% were seen once. The ten top clones hold 2.9% of the sample. The specimen sequenced was sorted CD4+, CD8+, or CD8+CD57+ T cells (not recorded which) from PBMCs. The receptors shown here come from a human donor in good health.

This clonotype appeared many times. The chain combines TRBV12-3 or TRBV12-4 with TRBJ2-1; D unresolved. Trimming left V 7 bases short and J 9 bases short, with 19 bases between. This CDR3 region has 14 residues. CDR3 sequence: CASTPVRVRGEQFF. CDR3 bases: TGTGCCAGCACCCCGGTTCGTGTTCGAGGTGAGCAGTTCTTC.

The CDR3 nucleotides are TGTGCCAGCAGCTCGGGACTTAGGACACCCCAGCCCCAGCATTTT. This encodes CASSSGLRTPQPQHF. The V call is TRBV7-2, the J call TRBJ1-5, with D perhaps matching TRBD1 (5 bases). Trimming stripped 4 bases from V and 7 bases from J, with 17 bases between. Germline V gives CDR1 SGHTA, CDR2 FQGNSA. The CDR3 covers 15 residues.

A note on this clonotype: Just one base apart from a much larger clone, this may be a read error. The chain couples TRBV12-3 or TRBV12-4 to TRBJ1-5; D is possibly TRBD1 (5 bases). The CDR3 has 15 residues. Written as DNA, the CDR3 is TGTACCAGCTCTCAGGGCCTTAATAGCAATCAGCCCCAGCATTTT. Its translation is CTSSQGLNSNQPQHF.

The chain couples TRBV2 to TRBJ1-1; a weak D match, TRBD1 (5 bases). CDR3 length equals 12 residues. With 8 bases removed from V and 10 bases from J, the gap between germline ends came to 17 bases. Germline V CDR1 and CDR2: SNHLY, FYNNEI. The CDR3, as DNA: TGTGCCAGCGATATCGAGGGGTCTGGAGCTTTCTTT. Translating gives CASDIEGSGAFF.

This clonotype was detected ten times or more. V usage is TRBV6-1 and J usage is TRBJ1-5, with 8 positions matching TRBD1. V lost 6 bases, J lost 7 bases, and 11 bases stayed unmatched. This CDR3 is built from 15 residues. Germline values: CDR1 MNHNS, CDR2 SASEGT. The CDR3 loop reads CASSLGQGTQQPQHF. The CDR3 nucleotides read TGTGCCAGCAGCCTTGGACAGGGTACTCAACAGCCCCAGCATTTT.

This clonotype showed up many times. CDR3 sequence (DNA): TGCGCCAGCAGCCAAGATGTCCTCAACAGCCACCCGAGGGGCTACACCTTC. Amino acid sequence: CASSQDVLNSHPRGYTF. The gene calls are TRBV4-1 and TRBJ1-2; D not certain. This CDR3 spans 17 amino acids. V shed 0 bases and J shed 8 bases, with 22 bases lying between them. From germline, CDR1 is MGHRA and CDR2 YSYEKL.

Ten or more counts support this clonotype. This rearrangement joins TRBV12-5 to TRBJ2-7; D unresolved. Trimming shortened V by 8 bases and J by 1 base, and 12 bases separated the two germline ends. This CDR3 is built from 13 residues. Per the germline V gene, CDR1 is LGHNT and CDR2 is FRNRAP. The CDR3 DNA sequence: TGTGCTAGTTCTGACATCGTTTCCTACGAGCAGTACTTC. Its protein is CASSDIVSYEQYF.

This clonotype was picked up many times. CDR3 amino acids: CATSDPRVNYGYTF. The CDR3 region has the DNA TGTGCCACCAGTGATCCCAGGGTAAACTATGGCTACACCTTC. This chain connects TRBV24-1 to TRBJ1-2, with D perhaps TRBD1 (5 bases). The V gene lost 3 bases and the J gene lost 2 bases, with 9 bases spanning the gap. Germline CDR1 KGHDR, CDR2 SFDVKD. The length of the CDR3 is 14 residues.

This clonotype came up a few times. The rearrangement links TRBV28 to TRBJ2-4; D tentatively reads TRBD1 or TRBD2 (5 bases each). Germline V gene sequence: CDR1 MDHEN, CDR2 SYDVKM. V shed 5 bases and J shed 3 bases, with 17 bases lying between them. There are 16 residues in the CDR3. CDR3 coding DNA: TGTGCCAGCAGTCCGTGGGACGGCGTAGTCAAAAACATTCAGTACTTC. Protein sequence: CASSPWDGVVKNIQYF.

CDR3 bases: TGTGCCAGCAGCAGCGGGCGCCTAGCGTCAAGCACAGATACGCAGTATTTT. It encodes CASSSGRLASSTDTQYF. This chain links TRBV6-1 with TRBJ2-3, with D possibly TRBD2 on 6 matching bases. Germline lookup yields CDR1 MNHNS and CDR2 SASEGT. The V end lost 6 bases, the J end lost 0 bases, and 19 bases lay between the germline ends. The CDR3 is 17 residues long.

The chain links TRBV18 to TRBJ1-1; D is unclear. V lost 4 bases, J lost 3 bases, and 12 bases lay in between. CDR1 is KGHSH, CDR2 LQKENI, per germline. There are 14 residues in the CDR3. CDR3 sequence: CASSRGNLDTEAFF. The CDR3, as DNA: TGTGCCAGCTCACGGGGTAATTTGGACACTGAAGCTTTCTTT.

The chain is built from TRBV29-1 and TRBJ1-1; D remains unclear. Trimming removed 8 bases at V and 7 bases at J, with 17 bases between. Germline V lookup: CDR1 SQVTM, CDR2 ANQGSEA. CDR3 length: 12 amino acids. This CDR3 reads CSLGLYGVEAFF. CDR3 DNA: TGCAGCTTAGGACTGTACGGGGTTGAAGCTTTCTTT.

Details on this clonotype: A much larger clone is a single base away; this may be a read error. The J gene is TRBJ1-2, the V gene TRBV10-3; weak D call: TRBD1 (5 bases). This CDR3 is 13 amino acids long. Looked up from germline, CDR1 is ENHRY and CDR2 is SYGVKD. Trimming stripped 6 bases from V and 7 bases from J, with 15 bases between. The CDR3 sequence: CAISLQGYSGYTF. CDR3 DNA: TGTGCCATCAGCCTTCAGGGTTACTCTGGCTACACCTTC.

This clonotype was counted ten times or more. The chain couples TRBV6-1 to TRBJ2-7; 7 positions agree with TRBD1. The trim removed 7 bases at V and 4 bases at J, leaving 10 bases unmatched. From germline, CDR1 is MNHNS and CDR2 SASEGT. This CDR3 spans 14 amino acids. The CDR3 sequence is CASILTGQEYEQYF. Here the CDR3 DNA reads TGTGCCAGCATCCTGACAGGGCAGGAGTACGAGCAGTACTTC.

This clonotype was seen at least ten times. As DNA, the CDR3 is TGCAGCGTTGAAGCAACCAGACAGTGGAGCACTGAAGCTTTCTTT. The encoded protein is CSVEATRQWSTEAFF. V and J are TRBV29-1 and TRBJ1-1; possible D gene TRBD1, 5 bases. Germline V CDR1 and CDR2: SQVTM, ANQGSEA. V was trimmed by 1 base and J by 4 bases, leaving 16 bases between them. The CDR3 sequence is 15 residues long.

This clonotype was counted many times. The rearrangement joins TRBV20-1 to TRBJ2-5; D perhaps matches TRBD2 (6 bases). The CDR3 is 12 residues long. V lost 5 bases and J lost 5, with 12 bases in between. Germline lookup yields CDR1 DFQATT and CDR2 SNEGSKA (reference sequence). CDR3 in amino acids: CSAWGGSETQYF. The CDR3, as DNA: TGCAGTGCTTGGGGAGGATCGGAGACCCAGTACTTC.

This clonotype was picked up many times. The J gene is TRBJ1-2, the V gene TRBV2; D not resolved. Germline V gene data show CDR1 as SNHLY and CDR2 as FYNNEI. V shed 9 bases and J shed 8 bases, with 16 bases lying between them. This CDR3 has 12 residues. Written as DNA, the CDR3 is TGTGCCAGTTATCAGACGTACTTCGGCTACACCTTC. It specifies CASYQTYFGYTF.

The sample holds a few counts of this clonotype. This chain links TRBV10-3 with TRBJ2-7, with a tentative D call TRBD2 (6 bases). CDR3 length: 15 residues. Germline CDR1 and CDR2: ENHRY and SYGVKD. V lost 6 bases and J 2 bases, leaving 17 bases between the germline ends. In DNA form, the CDR3 reads TGTGCCATCAGCGAGAGGGCGGGACGGCCCTACGAGCAGTACTTC. Translating gives CAISERAGRPYEQYF.

The rearrangement joins TRBV29-1 to TRBJ1-2, with 7 bases identical to TRBD1. Trimming cost V 6 bases and J 6 bases; bases outside gene matches: 7. CDR1 and CDR2 (germline): SQVTM, ANQGSEA. The CDR3 has 12 residues. CDR3 nucleotides: TGCAGCGTGGGGGACAGAGCAAATGGCTACACCTTC. Its translation is CSVGDRANGYTF.

The V and J genes are TRBV6-4 and TRBJ1-1; D is undetermined. CDR1 and CDR2 (germline): MRHNA, SNTAGT. The CDR3 is 11 amino acids. The V gene lost 2 bases and the J gene lost 7 bases, with 5 bases spanning the gap. The CDR3: CASSDSVEAFF. DNA of the CDR3: TGTGCCAGCAGTGACAGTGTTGAAGCTTTCTTT.

The sample holds a few counts of this clonotype. The gene calls are TRBV11-2 and TRBJ1-1, with 8 nucleotides matching TRBD1. Trimming cost V 4 bases and J 4 bases; bases outside gene matches: 11. The CDR3 extends over 16 amino acids. In germline, CDR1 is SGHAT, CDR2 FQNNGV. The CDR3 region is CASSSGAGGVVTEAFF. For the CDR3, the DNA is TGTGCCAGCAGCTCTGGGGCAGGGGGCGTCGTCACTGAAGCTTTCTTT.